This is a list of T cell receptor beta chains from one sample in a study of graft-versus-host responses after intestinal transplantation. The table came from immunoSEQ multiplex PCR; TCRdb's copy has only in-frame clones and leaves some out. This sample yields some 4,000 clones, of which roughly 77% are seen a single time; approximately 7.2% belongs to the top ten. Sequencing used ileum tissue, obtained 9 days after transplant. The receptors originated from a human patient who received an intestinal transplant, so some T cells may come from the graft donor. Both conserved end residues are trimmed from each CDR3. The order of the fields is J gene, CDR3 length, V gene, CDR3 protein.

>.|13|TRBV16
ASSQFPGWAYEQY
>TRBJ2-3|15|TRBV7-3
ASSFYPQRGNTDTQY
>TRBJ1-3|13|TRBV11-2
ASSLVTGGGNTIY
>TRBJ1-1|12|TRBV6-1
AGTRQLQNTEAF
>TRBJ2-3|9|TRBV5-6
ASSGAHTQY
>TRBJ2-7|12|TRBV25-1
ASSPTRPPYEQY
>TRBJ2-6|16|TRBV30
AWSRDRGLLSGANVLT
>TRBJ1-3|13|TRBV10-1
ASSVSKGTGNTIY
>TRBJ1-2|10|TRBV14
ASSQGRAGYT
>TRBJ2-3|19|TRBV10-3
AISGTAGTSGGRLSTDTQY
>TRBJ1-1|11|TRBV11-2
ASSLDRNTEAF
>TRBJ2-5|11|TRBV11-2
ASSSGTGETQY
>TRBJ2-3|13|TRBV12-5
ASGLVPSGTDTQY
>TRBJ2-5|12|TRBV2
ASSEFGYQETQY
>TRBJ1-3|12|TRBV11-2
ASSLASAGNTIY
>TRBJ2-7|13|TRBV5-1
ASSSYRTGSGEQY
>TRBJ1-2|11|TRBV4-1
ASGQVLYYGYT
>TRBJ1-2|13|TRBV5-1
ASSSAGRGLWGYT
>TRBJ2-7|12|TRBV19
ASSIGTTSYEQY
>TRBJ2-5|12|TRBV5-1
ASSLSGQLETQY
>TRBJ2-3|11|TRBV5-1
ASRDSPTDTQY
>TRBJ1-3|14|TRBV28
ASSFLWDTSGNTIY
>TRBJ2-7|13|TRBV4-2
ASSQEGGRAYEQY
>TRBJ1-2|12|TRBV19
ASSIFKGGNGYT
>TRBJ2-5|14|TRBV4-2
ASSQAVAGGRETQY
>TRBJ2-1|12|TRBV6-5
ASAMEGPYNEQF
>TRBJ2-7|13|TRBV5-1
ASSLLSYQTYEQY
>TRBJ2-2|10|TRBV5-4
ASSANTGELF
>TRBJ1-6|14|TRBV27
ASTPSWFYIDSPLH
>TRBJ2-7|13|TRBV9
ASSLPMGREYEQY
>TRBJ2-2|12|TRBV19
ASSPHGSTGELF
>TRBJ2-7|11|TRBV4-2
ASSWREIYEQY
>TRBJ1-2|13|TRBV4-1
ASSQEEGWDYGYT